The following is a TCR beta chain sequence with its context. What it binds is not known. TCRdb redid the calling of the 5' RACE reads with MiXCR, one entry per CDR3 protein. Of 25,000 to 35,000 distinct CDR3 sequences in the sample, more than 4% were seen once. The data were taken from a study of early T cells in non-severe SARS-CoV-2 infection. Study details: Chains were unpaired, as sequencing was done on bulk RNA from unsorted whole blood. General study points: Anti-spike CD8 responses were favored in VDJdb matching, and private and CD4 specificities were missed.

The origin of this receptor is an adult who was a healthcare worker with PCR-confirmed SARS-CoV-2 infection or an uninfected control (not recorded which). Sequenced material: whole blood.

The CDR3 loop is CSVAPGETQYF. Here the CDR3 DNA reads TGCAGCGTTGCTCCAGGAGAGACCCAGTACTTC. V and J are TRBV29-1 and TRBJ2-5; D is ambiguous. V was cut by 4 bases and J by 4 bases, with 7 bases left in between. This CDR3 is built from 11 residues. CDR1 is SQVTM and CDR2 is ANQGSEA in the germline V gene.